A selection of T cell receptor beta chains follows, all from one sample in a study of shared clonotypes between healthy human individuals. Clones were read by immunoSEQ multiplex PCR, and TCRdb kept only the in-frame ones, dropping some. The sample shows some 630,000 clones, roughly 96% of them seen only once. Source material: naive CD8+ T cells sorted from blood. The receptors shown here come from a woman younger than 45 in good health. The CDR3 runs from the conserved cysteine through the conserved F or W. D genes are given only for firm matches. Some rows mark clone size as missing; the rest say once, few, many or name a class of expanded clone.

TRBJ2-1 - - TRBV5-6 TGTGCCAGCAGCTCCTCTAGCTACAATGAGCAGTTCTTC CASSSSSYNEQFF
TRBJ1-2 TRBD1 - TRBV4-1 TGCGCCAGCAGCCAATATCTGAGCCGGGACAGAACTAACTATGGCTACACCTTC CASSQYLSRDRTNYGYTF
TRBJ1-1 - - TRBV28 TGTGCCAGCAGTTTAGGGGCCCTCAGTTGGGTGGCTGAAGCTTTCTTT CASSLGALSWVAEAFF
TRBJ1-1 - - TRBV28 TGTGCCACCACCAATAGGGAAACTGAAGCTTTCTTT CATTNRETEAFF
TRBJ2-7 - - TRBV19 TGTGCCAGTAGTATAGAGGCGACTTCCACCTACGAGCAGTACTTC CASSIEATSTYEQYF
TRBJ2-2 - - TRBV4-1 TGCGCCAGCAGCCAAGATCAAGGCAGGGGTGACACCGGGGAGCTGTTTTTT CASSQDQGRGDTGELFF
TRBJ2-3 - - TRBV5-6 TGTGCCAGCAGCTTGGACCCCGGGACGGCAGATACGCAGTATTTT CASSLDPGTADTQYF
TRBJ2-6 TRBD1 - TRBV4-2 TGTGCCAGCAGCCAAGATGAAGGGACAGGGATGTTTGGGGCCAACGTCCTGACTTTC CASSQDEGTGMFGANVLTF
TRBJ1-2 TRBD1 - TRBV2 TGTGCCAGCAGCCCGGGACAGGGATTCTCCGGTGGCTACACCTTC CASSPGQGFSGGYTF
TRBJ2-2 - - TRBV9 TGTGCCAGCAGCGATCAGAACACCGGGGAGCTGTTTTTT CASSDQNTGELFF
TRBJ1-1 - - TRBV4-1 TGCGCCAGCTCGATAGGAAACCCGAACACTGAAGCTTTCTTT CASSIGNPNTEAFF
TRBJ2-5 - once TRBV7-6 TGTGCCAGCGGGAGTCAGGGGTTAAAAGAGACCCAGTACTTC CASGSQGLKETQYF
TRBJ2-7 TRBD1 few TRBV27 TGTGCCAGCAGACCTGGGACAGGCTACGAGCAGTACTTC CASRPGTGYEQYF
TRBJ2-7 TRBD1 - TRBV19 TGTGCCAGTACCCCGGACAGGGATGTCCACGAGCAGTACTTC CASTPDRDVHEQYF
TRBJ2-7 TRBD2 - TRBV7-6 TGTGCCAGCAGCTTAGGCGGGGGGACTAGAGGGTACTTC CASSLGGGTRGYF
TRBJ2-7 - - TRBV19 TGTGCCAGTAGTATCGGGGCCTCCTACGAGCAGTACTTC CASSIGASYEQYF
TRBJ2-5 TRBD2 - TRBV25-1 TGTGCCAGCAGTGATCCGGAGCGGGAGGCTCCCAGAGAGACCCAGTACTTC CASSDPEREAPRETQYF
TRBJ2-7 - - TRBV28 TGTGCCAGCAGTTTGACTTCCTACGAGCAGTACTTC CASSLTSYEQYF
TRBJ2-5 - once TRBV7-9 TGTGCCAGCATCCCAGGGGTCGGGGCTCAAGAGACCCAGTACTTC CASIPGVGAQETQYF
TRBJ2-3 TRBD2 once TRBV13 TGTGCCAGCAAGGGGACTAGCGGAAAAGATACGCAGTATTTT CASKGTSGKDTQYF
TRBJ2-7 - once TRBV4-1 TGCGCCAGCAGTTTGCACGGATACTCCTACGAGCAGTACTTC CASSLHGYSYEQYF
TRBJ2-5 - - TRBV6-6 TGTGCCAGCGGGGTGGAAGAGACCCAGTACTTC CASGVEETQYF
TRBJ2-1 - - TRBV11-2 TGTGCCAGCAGCTTTCTGGGTGAGCAGTTCTTC CASSFLGEQFF
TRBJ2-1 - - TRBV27 TGTGCCAGCAGTTTAGCGGGGTCCTACAATGAGCAGTTCTTC CASSLAGSYNEQFF
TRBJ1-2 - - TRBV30 TGTGCCTGGAGTGTCGAGGGATTCGGCTATGGCTACACCTTC CAWSVEGFGYGYTF
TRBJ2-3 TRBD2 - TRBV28 TGTGCCAGCAGTTCCCCTGCTAGCGGGAGGGCCATCGATACGCAGTATTTT CASSSPASGRAIDTQYF
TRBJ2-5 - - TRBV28 TGTGCCAGCAGTCAGGAAGGACCTGTAGAGACCCAGTACTTC CASSQEGPVETQYF
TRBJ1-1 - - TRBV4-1 TGCGCCAGCAGCCCAGTCGACACTAACACTGAAGCTTTCTTT CASSPVDTNTEAFF
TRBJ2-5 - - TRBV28 TGTGCCAGCAGAGACTATAGTGAAAACCGGTACTTC CASRDYSENRYF
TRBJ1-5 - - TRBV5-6 TGTGCCAGCAGCCTGGGCGGGGGGATATTCGGCAATCAGCCCCAGCATTTT CASSLGGGIFGNQPQHF
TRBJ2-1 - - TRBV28 TGTGCCAGCACGATCTCCTACAATGAGCAGTTCTTC CASTISYNEQFF
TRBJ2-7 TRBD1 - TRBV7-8 TGTGCCAGCAGCTCCAATCCGGGACAGGGTTGGGACTACGAGCAGTACTTC CASSSNPGQGWDYEQYF
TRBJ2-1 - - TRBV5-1 TGCGCCAGCAGCTTGGGTGGGGATGAGCAGTTCTTC CASSLGGDEQFF